This T cell receptor beta chain was found in a study of T cells after posttransplantation cyclophosphamide. This clone was seen more than once but under ten times. A marrow graft followed busulfan-fludarabine conditioning, with cyclophosphamide on days +3 and +4. The assay was immunoSEQ multiplex PCR, and TCRdb's table has in-frame clones only and misses some. Found here are around 2,100 clones, approximately 73% of them singletons; the top ten hold 52%. The material sequenced was CD8+ T cells sorted from PBMCs, taken 242 days after a stem cell transplant with posttransplant cyclophosphamide. This sequence originates from a male patient aged 30 to 39 who received an allogeneic stem cell transplant from a related donor, was CMV-positive, and had no GVHD. These T cells may partly come from the graft donor.

The CDR3 DNA follows: TGTGCCAGTCAGGGGTATTGGGAGGGAAACAATGAGCAGTTCTTC. It encodes CASQGYWEGNNEQFF. V gene TRBV19 combines with J gene TRBJ2-1, with a possible D match to TRBD2 (7 bases). Trimming removed 8 bases from V and 5 bases from J, with 19 bases in between. The germline CDR1 and CDR2 sequences are LNHDA and SQIVND (reference sequence). CDR3 length equals 15 residues.